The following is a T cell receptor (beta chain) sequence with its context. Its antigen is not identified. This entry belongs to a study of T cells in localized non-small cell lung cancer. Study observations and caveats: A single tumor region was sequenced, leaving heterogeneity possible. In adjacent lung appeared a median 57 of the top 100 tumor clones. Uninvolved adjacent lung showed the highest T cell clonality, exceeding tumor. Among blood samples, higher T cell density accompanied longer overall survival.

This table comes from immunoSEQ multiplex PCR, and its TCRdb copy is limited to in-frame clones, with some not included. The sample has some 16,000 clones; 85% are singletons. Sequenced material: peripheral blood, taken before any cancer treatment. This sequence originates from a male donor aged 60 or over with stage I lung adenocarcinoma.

CDR3 in amino acids: CASSVDLGQGHGGGNTIYF. The CDR3 coding sequence is TGTGCCAGCAGCGTAGATTTGGGACAGGGCCACGGAGGAGGAAACACCATATATTTT. This rearrangement joins TRBV9 to TRBJ1-3; TRBD1 agrees at 9 bases. The V and J ends lost 0 bases and 4 bases, in that order; junction bases with no gene match: 14. The CDR3 loop spans 19 amino acids. The germline V gene has CDR1 SGDLS and CDR2 YYNGEE. The variable domain in full, with the rest retrieved from reference TRBV9 and TRBJ1-3, is DSGVTQTPKHLITATGQRVTLRCSPRSGDLSVYWYQQSLDQGLQFLIQYYNGEERAKGNILERFSAQQFPDLHSELNLSSLELGDSALYFCASSVDLGQGHGGGNTIYFGEGSWLTVV.